The TCR beta chain described here comes from a study of tumor-infiltrating lymphocytes in primary liver carcinoma. On the study more broadly: In every tissue type, samples returned a similar yield of roughly 3.5 to 8 million productive TCRbeta reads. The study, taken as a whole, reports: Among top clones, only about 8-25% appeared in all five tumor regions. Significantly larger top-250-clone fractions were found in tumors than in blood (p = 0.039).

The source material, about 20-30 mg of unsorted bulk tissue, was used to co-extract RNA and DNA. Germline assignment: CDR1 LGHNA and CDR2 YNFKEQ. This CDR3 has 20 residues. This clonotype came up once. Its target is unknown. One end of the junction fails to match germline, which may point to a read error. TCR beta cDNA came from about 450 ng total RNA, primed with a constant-region primer. TCR beta libraries came from three nested multiplex PCR rounds using slightly modified ARM-PCR. Rounds one and two of PCR, each of 10 to 11 cycles, were primed with TRBV1-TRBV30 forward primers and a C-beta reverse primer. TCRdb processed the multiplex PCR reads anew with MiXCR; each CDR3 protein has one entry. The sample lists approximately 73,000 distinct CDR3 sequences; over 70% were seen once.

The chain recombines TRBV4-2 with TRBJ2-4; 12 bases fit TRBD2. The TCR originated in a woman between 55 and 75 years old with primary liver carcinoma and hepatitis B virus infection. Sequencing was performed on liver tumor tissue from sampling region 4. Sample subset: tumor region T4, right-lateral pole. CDR3 DNA: TGTGCCAGCAACCAAGAGTCCCCTAGCGGGAGGGTGAGGCCAGGAAACATTCAGTACTTC. Protein: CASNQESPSGRVRPGNIQYF.